Reported below is one T cell receptor (beta chain). TCRdb keeps only in-frame clones here, not all; method: immunoSEQ multiplex PCR. In the table there are around 57,000 clones, 95% to 96% of which are singletons. The sample is drawn from a study of T cells after somatic rescue of genetic block. V trimming: 4 bases; J trimming: 1 base; junction bases outside the gene matches: 0. CDR1 and CDR2 (germline): MNHNY, SVGAGI (reference sequence). The CDR3 is 14 amino acids. Sample: peripheral blood mononuclear cells (PBMCs). The chain carries TRBV6-6 and TRBJ1-3; 8 positions match TRBD1. This clonotype originated in a child younger than two. The CDR3 here is CASSWDRSGNTIYF. The CDR3 DNA sequence: TGTGCCAGCAGTTGGGACAGGTCTGGAAACACCATATATTTT.